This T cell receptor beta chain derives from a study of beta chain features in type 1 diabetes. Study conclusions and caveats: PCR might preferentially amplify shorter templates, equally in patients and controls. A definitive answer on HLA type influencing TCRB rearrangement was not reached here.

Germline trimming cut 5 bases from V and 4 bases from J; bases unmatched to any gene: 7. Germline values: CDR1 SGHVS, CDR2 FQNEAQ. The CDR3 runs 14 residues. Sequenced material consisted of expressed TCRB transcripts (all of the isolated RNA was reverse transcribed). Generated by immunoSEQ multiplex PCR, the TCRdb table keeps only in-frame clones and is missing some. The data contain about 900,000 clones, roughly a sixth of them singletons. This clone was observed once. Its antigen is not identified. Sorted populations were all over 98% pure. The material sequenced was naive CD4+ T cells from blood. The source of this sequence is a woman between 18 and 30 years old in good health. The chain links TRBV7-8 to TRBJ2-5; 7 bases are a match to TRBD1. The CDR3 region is CASSAQTGVETQYF. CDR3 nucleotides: TGTGCCAGCAGCGCCCAAACAGGGGTAGAGACCCAGTACTTC.